Listed below are T cell receptor beta chains from one sample, sequenced in a study of T cell responses to AZD1222 COVID-19 vaccine. The data were produced by immunoSEQ multiplex PCR, yet TCRdb's version contains in-frame clones alone and is incomplete. Seen in this sample are about 140,000 clones; the ten most common clones hold roughly 2%. Specimen: peripheral blood. These receptors were collected from an adult in good health. CDR3s include the opening cysteine and the closing phenylalanine or tryptophan. Each record gives: J gene, V gene, D gene, CDR3 protein, CDR3 DNA. The D gene is left open where the match is weak.

J: TRBJ1-4
V: TRBV5-4
D: TRBD1
CDR3: CASSRSRGPNEKLFF
DNA: TGTGCCAGCAGCCGTAGCAGGGGGCCTAATGAAAAACTGTTTTTT

J: TRBJ1-4
V: TRBV6-2/TRBV6-3
D: -
CDR3: CASSFNEKLFF
DNA: TGTGCCAGCAGCTTTAATGAAAAACTGTTTTTT

J: TRBJ1-3
V: TRBV30
D: -
CDR3: CAWSVGGVGNTIYF
DNA: TGTGCCTGGAGTGTCGGGGGGGTCGGAAACACCATATATTTT

J: TRBJ1-2
V: TRBV6-4
D: -
CDR3: CASSALITPGHGYTF
DNA: TGTGCCAGCAGTGCGCTAATTACCCCGGGCCATGGCTACACCTTC

J: TRBJ1-1
V: TRBV7-9
D: -
CDR3: CASSLALGRNTEAFF
DNA: TGTGCCAGCAGCTTAGCGCTGGGCAGGAACACTGAAGCTTTCTTT

J: TRBJ1-2
V: TRBV5-6
D: -
CDR3: CASSLAGDTF
DNA: TGTGCCAGCAGCTTGGCCGGGGACACCTTC

J: TRBJ1-2
V: TRBV7-9
D: -
CDR3: CASSSSLLRGYGYTF
DNA: TGTGCCAGCAGCTCGTCCCTCCTCCGGGGCTATGGCTACACCTTC

J: TRBJ1-5
V: TRBV6-5
D: TRBD1
CDR3: CASSYGQGAGQPQHF
DNA: TGTGCCAGCAGTTACGGGCAGGGGGCAGGGCAGCCCCAGCATTTT

J: TRBJ2-7
V: TRBV18
D: TRBD1
CDR3: CASSPPRDRGSYEQYF
DNA: TGTGCCAGCTCACCACCTAGAGACAGGGGGTCCTACGAGCAGTACTTC

J: TRBJ2-3
V: TRBV3-1/TRBV3-2
D: TRBD2
CDR3: CASSQPGLAVNTQYF
DNA: TGTGCTAGCAGCCAACCGGGACTAGCGGTGAATACGCAGTATTTT

J: TRBJ1-2
V: TRBV29-1
D: -
CDR3: CSVKGLRPYGYTF
DNA: TGCAGCGTTAAGGGTTTACGCCCCTATGGCTACACCTTC

J: TRBJ1-3
V: TRBV7-9
D: -
CDR3: CASSTPNTVPRNTIYF
DNA: TGTGCCAGCAGCACGCCCAACACCGTCCCCCGAAACACCATATATTTT

J: TRBJ2-1
V: TRBV27
D: -
CDR3: CASSPSPGGGRSYNEQFF
DNA: TGTGCCAGCAGTCCCAGCCCGGGTGGGGGCAGAAGCTACAATGAGCAGTTCTTC

J: TRBJ1-2
V: TRBV6-1
D: -
CDR3: CASSERVYGYTF
DNA: TGTGCCAGCAGTGAAAGGGTTTATGGCTACACCTTC

J: TRBJ2-1
V: TRBV18
D: -
CDR3: CASSPAGYNEQFF
DNA: TGTGCCAGCTCACCAGCCGGCTACAATGAGCAGTTCTTC

J: TRBJ1-6
V: TRBV9
D: -
CDR3: CASSVSRSYNSPLHF
DNA: TGTGCCAGCAGCGTGTCCCGCTCCTATAATTCACCCCTCCACTTT

J: TRBJ2-6
V: TRBV18
D: -
CDR3: CASSPGGGYGANVLTF
DNA: TGTGCCAGCTCACCGGGAGGGGGATATGGGGCCAACGTCCTGACTTTC

J: TRBJ1-4
V: TRBV2
D: -
CDR3: CASSETGANEKLFF
DNA: TGTGCCAGCAGTGAGACTGGGGCTAATGAAAAACTGTTTTTT

J: TRBJ1-5
V: TRBV2
D: -
CDR3: CASSEMRAEPQHF
DNA: TGTGCCAGCAGTGAAATGAGGGCTGAACCCCAGCATTTT

J: TRBJ1-2
V: TRBV29-1
D: TRBD1
CDR3: CSVEDLRGLFSGYTF
DNA: TGCAGCGTTGAAGATCTCAGGGGGCTATTTAGCGGCTACACCTTC

J: TRBJ1-4
V: TRBV27
D: TRBD1
CDR3: CASSGSGQGAPNEKLFF
DNA: TGTGCCAGCAGTGGGTCTGGGCAGGGGGCACCTAATGAAAAACTGTTTTTT

J: TRBJ2-7
V: TRBV7-8
D: -
CDR3: CASSYSTGEGQNQYF
DNA: TGTGCCAGCAGCTACTCTACAGGGGAGGGGCAGAATCAGTACTTC

J: TRBJ1-1
V: TRBV7-2
D: TRBD1
CDR3: CASSGRGQGLTSTEAFF
DNA: TGTGCCAGCAGCGGTAGGGGACAGGGACTCACCAGCACTGAAGCTTTCTTT

J: TRBJ2-3
V: TRBV7-2
D: TRBD2
CDR3: CASSFTSGGATDTQYF
DNA: TGTGCCAGCAGCTTTACTAGCGGGGGGGCCACAGATACGCAGTATTTT

J: TRBJ2-7
V: TRBV11-3
D: -
CDR3: CASSPGQSSYEQYF
DNA: TGTGCCAGCAGCCCCGGACAGTCCTCCTACGAGCAGTACTTC

J: TRBJ1-5
V: TRBV27
D: -
CDR3: CASSLSSSGVQPQHF
DNA: TGTGCCAGCAGTTTATCCTCCTCAGGGGTTCAGCCCCAGCATTTT

J: TRBJ1-4
V: TRBV27
D: -
CDR3: CASRGDGEKLFF
DNA: TGTGCCAGCAGGGGTGATGGTGAAAAACTGTTTTTT

J: TRBJ2-6
V: TRBV13
D: TRBD1
CDR3: CASRPSGTGGPSSGANVLTF
DNA: TGTGCCAGCAGACCCTCCGGGACAGGGGGACCGAGCTCTGGGGCCAACGTCCTGACTTTC

J: TRBJ1-1
V: TRBV7-6
D: -
CDR3: CASSSTPPTDRNTEAFF
DNA: TGTGCCAGCAGCTCTACCCCCCCAACGGACCGAAACACTGAAGCTTTCTTT

J: TRBJ1-1
V: TRBV18
D: -
CDR3: CASSPDAGSTEAFF
DNA: TGTGCCAGCTCGCCCGACGCAGGGAGCACTGAAGCTTTCTTT

J: TRBJ1-2
V: TRBV12-3/TRBV12-4
D: -
CDR3: CASTPGGYGYTF
DNA: TGTGCCAGCACCCCGGGCGGCTATGGCTACACCTTC

J: TRBJ1-5
V: TRBV19
D: TRBD1
CDR3: CASSGTGSYSNQPQHF
DNA: TGTGCCAGTAGCGGGACAGGGTCCTATAGCAATCAGCCCCAGCATTTT

J: TRBJ1-3
V: TRBV4-1
D: -
CDR3: CASSPRGELTGNTIYF
DNA: TGCGCCAGCAGCCCTCGTGGGGAGCTAACTGGAAACACCATATATTTT

J: TRBJ1-3
V: TRBV12-3/TRBV12-4
D: TRBD1
CDR3: CASSFDRATIYF
DNA: TGTGCCAGCAGTTTCGACAGGGCAACCATATATTTT

J: TRBJ1-4
V: TRBV19
D: -
CDR3: CASSYFEEKLFF
DNA: TGTGCCAGTAGTTACTTTGAGGAAAAACTGTTTTTT

J: TRBJ2-3
V: TRBV6-1
D: TRBD1
CDR3: CASSEPPWTGGPTDTQYF
DNA: TGTGCCAGCAGTGAACCTCCCTGGACAGGGGGCCCCACAGATACGCAGTATTTT

J: TRBJ1-2
V: TRBV7-2
D: TRBD1
CDR3: CASSLRATGESGYTF
DNA: TGTGCCAGCAGCTTAAGGGCGACAGGGGAGAGTGGCTACACCTTC

J: TRBJ2-3
V: TRBV7-8
D: TRBD2
CDR3: CASRLGGGDTDTQYF
DNA: TGTGCCAGCAGATTGGGGGGAGGGGACACAGATACGCAGTATTTT

J: TRBJ1-3
V: TRBV5-8
D: -
CDR3: CASSLASNSGNTIYF
DNA: TGTGCCAGCAGCTTGGCCAGTAACTCTGGAAACACCATATATTTT

J: TRBJ2-4
V: TRBV4-1
D: TRBD1
CDR3: CASSQEPDRRTGQAKNIQYF
DNA: TGCGCCAGCAGCCAAGAACCGGACAGGAGAACCGGCCAAGCCAAAAACATTCAGTACTTC